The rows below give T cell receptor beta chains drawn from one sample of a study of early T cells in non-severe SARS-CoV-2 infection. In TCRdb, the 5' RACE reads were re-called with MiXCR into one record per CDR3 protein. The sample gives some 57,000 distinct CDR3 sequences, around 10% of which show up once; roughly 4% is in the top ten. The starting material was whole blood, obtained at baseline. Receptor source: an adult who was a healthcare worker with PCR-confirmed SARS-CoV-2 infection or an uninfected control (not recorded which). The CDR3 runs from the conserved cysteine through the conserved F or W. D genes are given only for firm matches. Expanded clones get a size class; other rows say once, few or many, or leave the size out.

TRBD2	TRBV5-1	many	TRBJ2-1	TGCGCCAGCAGCTTACTAGCGGGGGGGCGGAATGAGCAGTTCTTC	CASSLLAGGRNEQFF
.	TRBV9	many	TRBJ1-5	TGTGCCAGCAGCGTAGCCAGCAATCAGCCCCAGCATTTT	CASSVASNQPQHF
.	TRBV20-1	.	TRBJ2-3	TGCAGTGCTACGGAGGGGCTAAGCACAGATACGCAGTATTTT	CSATEGLSTDTQYF
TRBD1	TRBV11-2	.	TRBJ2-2	TGTGCCAGCAGGATCCACAGGGGCGCCGGGGAGCTGTTTTTT	CASRIHRGAGELFF
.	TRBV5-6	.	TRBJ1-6	TGTGCCAGCAGACCGCTGGGGGGCGGGAATTCACCCCTCCACTTT	CASRPLGGGNSPLHF
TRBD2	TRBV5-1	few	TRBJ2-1	TGCGCCAGCAGCCTTACTAGCGGGAGTTTGAATGAGCAGTTCTTC	CASSLTSGSLNEQFF
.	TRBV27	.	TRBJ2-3	TGTGCCAGCAGTCAATACCCCGGGACACTCGGGTCCACAGATACGCAGTATTTT	CASSQYPGTLGSTDTQYF
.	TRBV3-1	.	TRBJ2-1	TGTGCCAGCAGCCAGCAATCGGGACGGCACAATGAGCAGTTCTTC	CASSQQSGRHNEQFF
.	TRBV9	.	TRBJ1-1	TGTGCCAGCAGCGTCGACGGAGGGACTGAAGCTTTCTTT	CASSVDGGTEAFF
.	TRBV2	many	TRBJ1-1	TGTGCCAGCAGTTGGGGGCCGAACACTGAAGCTTTCTTT	CASSWGPNTEAFF
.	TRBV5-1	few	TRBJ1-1	TGCGCCAGCAGCACCGAGGGGCCCGTGAACACTGAAGCTTTCTTT	CASSTEGPVNTEAFF
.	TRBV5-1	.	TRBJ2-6	TGCGCCAGCAGCTACCTCCCACAGGCGGTCCTCTCTGGGGCCAACGTCCTGACTTTC	CASSYLPQAVLSGANVLTF
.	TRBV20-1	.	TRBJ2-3	TGCAGTGCTAGACGCGGCACAGATACGCAGTATTTT	CSARRGTDTQYF
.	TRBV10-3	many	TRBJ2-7	TGTGCCATCAGTGAGCAGGGCCCGTTAAGTGAGCAGTACTTC	CAISEQGPLSEQYF
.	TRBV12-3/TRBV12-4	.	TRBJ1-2	TGTGCCAGCAGTTACCGGGACATCAGCGGCTACACCTTC	CASSYRDISGYTF
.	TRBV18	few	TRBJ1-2	TGTGCCAGCTCACCACCATCTAACTATGGCTACACCTTC	CASSPPSNYGYTF
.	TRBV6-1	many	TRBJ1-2	TGTGCCAGCAGTCTAGATACCGGACACCCTTATGGCTACACCTTC	CASSLDTGHPYGYTF
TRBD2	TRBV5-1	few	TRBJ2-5	TGCGCCAGCAGCTTGGCGCTAGCGGGGGCACAAGAGACCCAGTACTTC	CASSLALAGAQETQYF
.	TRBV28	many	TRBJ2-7	TGTGCCAGCAGCTTGGACCGCTACGAGCAGTACTTC	CASSLDRYEQYF
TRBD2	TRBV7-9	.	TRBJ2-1	TGTGCCAGCAGCCCAAGGGCGGGAGCATCCTACAATGAGCAGTTCTTC	CASSPRAGASYNEQFF
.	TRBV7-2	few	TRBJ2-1	TGTGCCAGCAGCTTACTGTCGTACGGGGAGCAGTTCTTC	CASSLLSYGEQFF
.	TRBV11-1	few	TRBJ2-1	TGTGCCAGCAGCTTAGCGGGGGCCAGGGAGCAGTTCTTC	CASSLAGAREQFF
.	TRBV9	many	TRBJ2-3	TGTGCCAGCAGCCAAGGGACGGATACGCAGTATTTT	CASSQGTDTQYF
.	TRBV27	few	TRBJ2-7	TGTGGCAGCAGTTTCTCCTGGGACGGCGGCTCCTACGAGCAGTACTTC	CGSSFSWDGGSYEQYF
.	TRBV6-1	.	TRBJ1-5	TGTGCCAGTGGATCGGTTGCGAATCAGCCCCAGCATTTT	CASGSVANQPQHF
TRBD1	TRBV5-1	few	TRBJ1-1	TGCGCCAGCCGCCGGGGACAGGAGACATACACTGAAGCTTTCTTT	CASRRGQETYTEAFF
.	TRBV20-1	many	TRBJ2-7	TGCAGTGCCCCTGCGGGTGCTCGGGAGCAGTACTTC	CSAPAGAREQYF
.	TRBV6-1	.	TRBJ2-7	TGTGCCAGCAGTGAAGTGGGAGGCGAGCAGTACTTC	CASSEVGGEQYF
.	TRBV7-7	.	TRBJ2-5	TGTGCTAGCAGCTATACCGGGACAACTGGTGAGACCCAGTACTTC	CASSYTGTTGETQYF
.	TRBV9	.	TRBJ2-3	TGTGCCAGCAGCGTAGAAGCACTAGCAGGAGATACGCAGTATTTT	CASSVEALAGDTQYF
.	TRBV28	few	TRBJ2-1	TGTGCCAGCAGTTTCCCCGGGGGCCCTGTTCCCAATGAGCAGTTCTTC	CASSFPGGPVPNEQFF
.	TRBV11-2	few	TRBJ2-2	TGTGCCAGCAGCTTGGGCGGGGCGTCACTGAACACCGGGGAGCTGTTTTTT	CASSLGGASLNTGELFF
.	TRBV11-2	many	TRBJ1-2	TGTGCCAGCAGCCCGGACGGACCGAGTGAGGGCTACACCTTC	CASSPDGPSEGYTF